This T cell receptor beta chain originates from a study of T-cell reconstitution after alpha-beta-depleted transplantation in children. The V segment lost 4 bases and the J segment 10 bases; nucleotides outside the gene matches: 16. The CDR3 totals 17 residues. The germline V gene encodes CDR1 MGHDK and CDR2 SYGVNS. The sample holds many counts of this clonotype. The library targeted TCRbeta and was prepared with unique molecular identifiers. TCRdb fed the PCR reads into MiXCR, producing one record per CDR3 protein. This sample carries around 71,000 distinct CDR3 sequences, 6% to 8.5% of them seen once, and the ten largest clones take approximately 2.4%.

The chain carries TRBV25-1 and TRBJ2-3; 11 bases align to TRBD2. This clonotype originated in a human donor who donated a stem cell graft to a child with acute lymphoblastic leukemia. Sequencing was performed on PBMCs from the stem cell graft donor, taken from the stem cell graft. DNA for the CDR3: TGTGCCAGCAGTGGATCTACTAGCGGGGGCATAGGGGGGGCGCAGTATTTT. Translating gives CASSGSTSGGIGGAQYF.